This note documents a single T cell receptor (beta chain) sequence. Deletions cut 0 bases from V and 0 bases from J, with 10 bases between. The CDR3 is made up of 15 amino acids. Germline V lookup: CDR1 SGHRS, CDR2 YFSETQ. The sample is drawn from a study of early T cells in non-severe SARS-CoV-2 infection. TCRdb fed the 5' RACE reads into MiXCR, producing one record per CDR3 protein. The repertoire holds approximately 64,000 distinct CDR3 sequences, less than 5.5% seen once, with 4% to 5% in the top ten. The sample taken for sequencing was whole blood. The receptor was derived from an adult who was a healthcare worker with PCR-confirmed SARS-CoV-2 infection or an uninfected control (not recorded which). The genes are TRBV5-1 and TRBJ2-7; D is possibly TRBD2 (6 bases). CDR3 loop: CASSLDGGLSYEQYF. CDR3 sequence (DNA): TGCGCCAGCAGCTTGGACGGGGGACTCTCCTACGAGCAGTACTTC.